This T cell receptor (beta chain) was profiled in a study of T cells in Graves' hyperthyroidism and ophthalmopathy. The study, taken as a whole, reports: Classification by a 13 V-J model distinguished ophthalmopathy from stable hyperthyroidism.

Many counts were recorded for this clonotype. Its antigen remains unidentified. Patients were excluded for uncontrolled infection, other autoimmune disease, pregnancy or lactation. RNA transcripts were the template for amplifying TCR beta CDR3 regions. An initial round of RT-PCR targeting the TCR CDR3 relied on the HTBI primer set. MiXCR was run by TCRdb on the multiplex PCR reads, yielding one entry per CDR3 protein. The table includes about 360,000 distinct CDR3 sequences, approximately 13% detected once. Trimming pared 7 bases from V and 0 bases from J, leaving 13 bases between. The CDR3 is 14 residues long. Germline V CDR1 and CDR2: MDHEN, SYDVKM.

What was sequenced was blood. The TCR sequence derives from a man aged 30-40 years with Graves' hyperthyroidism that later progressed to Graves' ophthalmopathy. The chain combines TRBV28 with TRBJ2-7; the D is unclear. CDR3: CASILDRSSYEQYF. The CDR3 DNA sequence: TGTGCCAGCATCTTGGACCGCAGCTCCTACGAGCAGTACTTC.